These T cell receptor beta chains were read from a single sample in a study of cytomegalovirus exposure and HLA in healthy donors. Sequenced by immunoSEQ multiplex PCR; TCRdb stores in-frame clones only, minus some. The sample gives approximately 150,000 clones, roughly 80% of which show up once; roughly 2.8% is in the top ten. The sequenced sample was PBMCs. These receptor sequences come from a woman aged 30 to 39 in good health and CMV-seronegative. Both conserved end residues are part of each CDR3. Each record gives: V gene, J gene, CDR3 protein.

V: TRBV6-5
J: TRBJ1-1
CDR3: CASNRRGGEAFF

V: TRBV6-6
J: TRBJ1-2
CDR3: CASSSLDRANNYGYTF

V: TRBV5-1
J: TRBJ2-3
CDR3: CASTEVAGTDTQYF

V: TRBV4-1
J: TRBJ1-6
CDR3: CASSQVAKEGWNSPLHF

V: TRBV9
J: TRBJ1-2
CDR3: CASSSGTLYGYTF

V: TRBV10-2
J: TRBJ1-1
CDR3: CASSKAGVDGTEAFF

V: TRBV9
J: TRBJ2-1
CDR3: CASSRGTSGGNEQFF

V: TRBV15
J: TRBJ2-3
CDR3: CATSRDLLGVSVADTQYF

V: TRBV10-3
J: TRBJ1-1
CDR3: CAISEGRQGTTEAFF

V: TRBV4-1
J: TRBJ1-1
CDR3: CASSQVGTGPAEAFF

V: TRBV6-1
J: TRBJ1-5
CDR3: CASSDEGQGQTQPQHF

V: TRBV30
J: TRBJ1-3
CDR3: CAWSPREAGNTIYF

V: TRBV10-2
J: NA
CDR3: CATKDRATYEQYF

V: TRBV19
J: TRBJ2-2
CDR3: CATKNRDRGRGELFF

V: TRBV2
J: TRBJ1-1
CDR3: CASSAGGLNTEAFF

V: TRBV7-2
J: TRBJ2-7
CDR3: CASSPLAGAGEQYF

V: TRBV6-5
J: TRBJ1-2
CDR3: CASRRDSHNYGYTF

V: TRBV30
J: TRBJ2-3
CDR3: CACYGILGTDTQYF

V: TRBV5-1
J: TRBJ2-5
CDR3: CASSLVLAGGWETQYF

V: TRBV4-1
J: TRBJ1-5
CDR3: CASSQVMGQGALWNQPQHF

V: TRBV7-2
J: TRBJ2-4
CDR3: CASSYLGGADIQYF

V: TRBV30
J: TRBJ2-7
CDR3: CASRVPLGEQYF

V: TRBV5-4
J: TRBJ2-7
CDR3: CASSSQQRDPYEQYF

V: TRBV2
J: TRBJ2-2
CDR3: CASGDPGIGELFF

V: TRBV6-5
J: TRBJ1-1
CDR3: CASSYRTEAFF

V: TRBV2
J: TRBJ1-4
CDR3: CASRRANEKLFF

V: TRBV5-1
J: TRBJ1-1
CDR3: CASSPRGGNTEAFF

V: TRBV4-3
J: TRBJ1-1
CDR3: CASSQDWGGGDFWSAFF

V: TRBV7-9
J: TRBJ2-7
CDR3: CASSPPLRTGGSSYEQYF

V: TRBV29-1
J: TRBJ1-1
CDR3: CSVGGGNTEAFF

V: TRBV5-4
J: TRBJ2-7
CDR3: CASSTPNEQYF

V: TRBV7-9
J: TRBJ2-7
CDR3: CSSSFATYEQYF

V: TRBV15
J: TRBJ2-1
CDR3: CATKKTGSFTYNEQFF

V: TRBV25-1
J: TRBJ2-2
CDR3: CASSEFGRTGRTGELFF

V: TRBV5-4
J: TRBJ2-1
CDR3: CASSRGADPSYNEQFF

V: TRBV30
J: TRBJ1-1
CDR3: CAYKQGNTEAFF

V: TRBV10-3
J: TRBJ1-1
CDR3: CASKKGLDTEAFF

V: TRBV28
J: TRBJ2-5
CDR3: CASSSGVIAGAVGETQYF

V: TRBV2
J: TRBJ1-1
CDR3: CASSEAWSGNTEAFF

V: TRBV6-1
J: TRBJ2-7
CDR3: CASSGPRQGASSYEQYF

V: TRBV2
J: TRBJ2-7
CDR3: CASSAYRDYEQYF

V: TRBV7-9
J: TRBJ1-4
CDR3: CASSSQGNEKLFF

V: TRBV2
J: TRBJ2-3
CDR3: CASSDGRELTQYF

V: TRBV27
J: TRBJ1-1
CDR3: CASSLSWASEGSRGKAFF

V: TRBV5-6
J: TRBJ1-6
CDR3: CASSQGVLSLHF